This T cell receptor (beta chain) appears in the sequencing data of a study of blood T cells in healthy people across ages. The CDR3 length is 17 residues. A second roughly 6 to 11 cycle PCR used barcoded and J-beta primers. TCRdb used MiXCR to reprocess the 5' RACE reads, holding one entry per CDR3 protein. The sample has some 800,000 distinct CDR3 sequences; 20% to 25% are singletons. This sample also belongs to another study, concerning T cells of mothers and their children.

The TCR comes from a boy younger than 18 in good health. The sequenced sample consisted of blood. The V gene is TRBV21-1, the J gene TRBJ2-5; TRBD2, the D gene given by the table, was not confirmed from the DNA. The DNA end is more similar to TRBJ2-1, so the J call may be wrong. TRBV21-1 is marked as a pseudogene. CDR3 bases: TGTGCCAGCAGCAAAGTAAACGGCGGGAGGTACTACAATGAGCAGTTCTTC. Protein: CASSKVNGGRYYNEQFF.